This T cell receptor (beta chain) was captured in a study of human T cells and chemical hapten exposure. This clonotype was detected only a few times. V was shortened by 7 bases and J by 5 bases, with 14 bases between the two germline ends. The length of the CDR3 is 12 residues. The V gene's germline CDR1 is SQVTM and CDR2 ANQGSEA. Single cDNA molecules in the library carried unique molecular identifiers attached during preparation. TCRdb re-derived calls from the RACE reads in MiXCR, one entry per CDR3 protein. The top ten clones hold approximately 2.1% of a sample with roughly 360,000 distinct CDR3 sequences, 4.8% of them seen once. Regarding time point: patch test 1, 2 weeks after DPC sensitization. The treatment: therapeutic diphenylcyclopropenone sensitization with weekly scalp DPC. Blood sampling occurred before each patch-test application. Blood, whole and unfractionated, served as the source for total RNA extraction.

This clonotype was obtained from a woman aged 45-65 years with alopecia areata. Some clones in this sample may be carry-over from other donors' samples. The chain joins TRBV29-1 to TRBJ2-5, with a tentative D call TRBD2 (5 bases). The material was whole blood, obtained in connection with sensitization to the hapten diphenylcyclopropenone (DPC). CDR3 residues: CSARWTAETQYF. The CDR3 DNA sequence: TGCAGCGCTCGTTGGACTGCGGAGACCCAGTACTTC.